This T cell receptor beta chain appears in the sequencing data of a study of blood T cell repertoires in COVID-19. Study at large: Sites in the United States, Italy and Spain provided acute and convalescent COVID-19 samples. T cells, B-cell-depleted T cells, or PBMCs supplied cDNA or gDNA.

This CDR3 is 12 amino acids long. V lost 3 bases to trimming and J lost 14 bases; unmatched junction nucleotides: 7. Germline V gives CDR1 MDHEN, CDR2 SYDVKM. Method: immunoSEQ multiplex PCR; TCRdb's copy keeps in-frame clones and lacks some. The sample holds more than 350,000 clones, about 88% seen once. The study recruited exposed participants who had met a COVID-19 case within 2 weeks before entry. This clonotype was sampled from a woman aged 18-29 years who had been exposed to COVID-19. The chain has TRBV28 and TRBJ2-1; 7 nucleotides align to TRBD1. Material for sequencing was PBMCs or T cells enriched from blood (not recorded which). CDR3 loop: CASSFGAQGEFF. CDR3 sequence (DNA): TGTGCCAGCAGTTTTGGGGCCCAGGGGGAGTTCTTC. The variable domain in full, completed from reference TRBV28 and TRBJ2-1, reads DVKVTQSSRYLVKRTGEKVFLECVQDMDHENMFWYRQDPGLGLRLIYFSYDVKMKEKGDIPEGYSVSREKKERFSLILESASTNQTSMYLCASSFGAQGEFFGPGTRLTVL.